This T cell receptor beta chain originates from a study of blood T cells in healthy people across ages. V was clipped by 3 bases and J by 6 bases, with 15 bases between them. The CDR3 spans 14 residues. Germline V gene sequence: CDR1 SQVTM, CDR2 ANQGSEA. Then a second PCR, running roughly 6 to 11 cycles, was carried out with a sample-barcoded 5' primer and a J-beta primer mix. TCRdb re-called the 5' RACE reads through MiXCR, storing one row per CDR3 protein. The profile covers 550,000 to 800,000 distinct CDR3 sequences, with less than 40% appearing a single time and about 16% taken by the ten largest. This clonotype has a count of ten or more.

Sequencing input: blood. This chain connects TRBV29-1 to TRBJ2-1, with TRBD1 as a possible D gene (6 bases). The clonotype comes from an elderly woman in good health. DNA for the CDR3: TGCAGCGTTGAGCGTAGCCAGGGGTTCAATGAGCAGTTCTTC. This gives the protein CSVERSQGFNEQFF.